What follows are 4 T cell receptor beta chains derived from one specimen sequenced in a study of OX40 agonist ivuxolimab in advanced cancers. The protocol was immunoSEQ multiplex PCR, while the TCRdb copy is restricted to in-frame clones and leaves out a portion. Of around 58,000 clones in the sample, 90% to 95% are singletons; the top ten hold around 20%. This sample comprised CD4+ or CD8+ T cells sorted from blood, obtained in a trial of the OX40 agonist ivuxolimab. These receptors came from an adult with an advanced solid tumor such as melanoma, head and neck, liver or kidney cancer.

V gene TRBV2 combines with J gene TRBJ2-7; tentative D call: TRBD2 (5 bases). Germline CDR1 SNHLY, CDR2 FYNNEI. This CDR3 has 13 residues. V lost 6 bases and J lost 2, with 11 bases in between. The CDR3 DNA reads as TGTGCCAGCAGAAGTCTAGCCGCCTACGAGCAGTACTTC. Translating it yields CASRSLAAYEQYF.

The chain uses TRBV9 and TRBJ1-2; tentative D call: TRBD1 (6 bases). Per germline, CDR1 SGDLS and CDR2 YYNGEE. Trimming removed 0 bases at V and 8 bases at J, with 17 bases between. The length of the CDR3 is 15 residues. The chain's CDR3 is CASSVDTGAPVGYTF. CDR3 DNA sequence: TGTGCCAGCAGCGTAGATACGGGGGCCCCGGTGGGCTACACCTTC.

This clone was picked up one time. This chain links TRBV4-1 with TRBJ2-5, with D perhaps TRBD2 (6 bases). Germline V gene data show CDR1 as MGHRA and CDR2 as YSYEKL. The CDR3 has 17 residues. V lost 1 base and J 0 bases, leaving 15 bases between the germline ends. CDR3 amino acids: CASSQAERREYQETQYF. The CDR3 bases are TGCGCCAGCAGCCAAGCTGAGCGGAGGGAGTACCAAGAGACCCAGTACTTC.

The V and J genes are TRBV11-2 and TRBJ2-7; D gene ambiguous. Trimming took off 7 bases at V and 2 bases at J, with 15 bases between the two ends. Germline loops: CDR1 SGHAT, CDR2 FQNNGV. The CDR3 length is 14 residues. The CDR3 DNA is TGTGCCAGCACCCCCGAGCGTGGACCCTACGAGCAGTACTTC. This gives the protein CASTPERGPYEQYF.